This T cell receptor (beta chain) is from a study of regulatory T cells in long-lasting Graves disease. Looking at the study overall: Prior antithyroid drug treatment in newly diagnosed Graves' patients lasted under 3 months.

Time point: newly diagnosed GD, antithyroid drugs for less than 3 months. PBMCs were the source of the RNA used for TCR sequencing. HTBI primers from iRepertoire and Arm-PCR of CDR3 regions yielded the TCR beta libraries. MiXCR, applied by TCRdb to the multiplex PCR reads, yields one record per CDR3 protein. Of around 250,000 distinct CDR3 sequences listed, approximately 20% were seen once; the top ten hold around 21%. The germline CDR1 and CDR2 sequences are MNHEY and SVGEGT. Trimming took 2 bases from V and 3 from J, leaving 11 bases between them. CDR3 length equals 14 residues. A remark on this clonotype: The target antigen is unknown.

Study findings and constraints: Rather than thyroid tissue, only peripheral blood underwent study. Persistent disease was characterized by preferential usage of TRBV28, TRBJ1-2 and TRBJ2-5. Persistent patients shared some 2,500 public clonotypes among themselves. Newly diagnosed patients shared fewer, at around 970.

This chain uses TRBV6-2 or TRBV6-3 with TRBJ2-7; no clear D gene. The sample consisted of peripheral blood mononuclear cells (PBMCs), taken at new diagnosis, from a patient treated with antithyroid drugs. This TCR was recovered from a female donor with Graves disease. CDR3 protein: CASSYVRNLYEQYF. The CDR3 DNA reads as TGTGCCAGCAGTTACGTCAGGAACCTCTACGAGCAGTACTTC.